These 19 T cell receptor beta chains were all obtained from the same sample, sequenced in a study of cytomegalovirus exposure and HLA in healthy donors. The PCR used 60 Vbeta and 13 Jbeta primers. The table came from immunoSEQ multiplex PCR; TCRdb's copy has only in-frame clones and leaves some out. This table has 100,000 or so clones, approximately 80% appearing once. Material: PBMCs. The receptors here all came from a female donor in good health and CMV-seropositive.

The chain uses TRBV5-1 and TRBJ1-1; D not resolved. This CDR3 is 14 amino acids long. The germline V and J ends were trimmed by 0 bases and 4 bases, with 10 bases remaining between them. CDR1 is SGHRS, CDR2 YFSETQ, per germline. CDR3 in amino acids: CASSLALGGTEAFF. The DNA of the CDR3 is TGCGCCAGCAGCTTGGCCTTGGGAGGCACTGAAGCTTTCTTT.

The DNA of the CDR3 is TGTGCCAGCAGTCCTGCCCACAGGGGGCTTGGCTACACCTTC. Amino acid sequence: CASSPAHRGLGYTF. The J gene is TRBJ1-2, the V gene TRBV27; TRBD1 aligns across 9 bases. Germline loops: CDR1 MNHEY, CDR2 SMNVEV (reference sequence). The CDR3 runs 14 residues. With V trimmed by 5 bases and J by 7 bases, 8 bases remained unmatched.

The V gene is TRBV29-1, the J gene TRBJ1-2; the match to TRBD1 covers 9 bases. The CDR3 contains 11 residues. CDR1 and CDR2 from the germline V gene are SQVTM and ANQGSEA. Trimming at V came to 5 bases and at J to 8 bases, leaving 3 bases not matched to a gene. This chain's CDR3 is CSVRQGEGYTF. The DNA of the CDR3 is TGCAGCGTTCGACAGGGGGAAGGCTACACCTTC. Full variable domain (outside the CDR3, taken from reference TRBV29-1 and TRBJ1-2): SAVISQKPSRDICQRGTSLTIQCQVDSQVTMMFWYRQQPGQSLTLIATANQGSEATYESGFVIDKFPISRPNLTFSTLTVSNMSPEDSSIYLCSVRQGEGYTFGSGTRLTVV.

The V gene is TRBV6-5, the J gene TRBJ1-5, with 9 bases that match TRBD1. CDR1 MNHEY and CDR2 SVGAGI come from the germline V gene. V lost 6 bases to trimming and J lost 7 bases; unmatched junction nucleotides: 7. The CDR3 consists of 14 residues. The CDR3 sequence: CASSPDRGQQPQHF. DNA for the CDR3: TGTGCCAGCAGCCCGGACAGGGGACAACAGCCCCAGCATTTT.

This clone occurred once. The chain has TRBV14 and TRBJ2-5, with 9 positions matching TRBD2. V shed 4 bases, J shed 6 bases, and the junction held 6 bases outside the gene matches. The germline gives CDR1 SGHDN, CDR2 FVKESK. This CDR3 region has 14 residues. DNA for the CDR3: TGTGCCAGCAGCCCGCAAAGCGGGAGGAAGACCCAGTACTTC. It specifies CASSPQSGRKTQYF. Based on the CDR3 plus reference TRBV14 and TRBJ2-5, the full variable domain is EAGVTQFPSHSVIEKGQTVTLRCDPISGHDNLYWYRRVMGKEIKFLLHFVKESKQDESGMPNNRFLAERTGGTYSTLKVQPAELEDSGVYFCASSPQSGRKTQYFGPGTRLLVL.

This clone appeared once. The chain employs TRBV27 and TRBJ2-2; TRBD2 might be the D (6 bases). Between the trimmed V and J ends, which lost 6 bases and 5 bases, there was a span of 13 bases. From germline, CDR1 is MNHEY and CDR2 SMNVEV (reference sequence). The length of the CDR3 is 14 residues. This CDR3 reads CASRDSGFTGELFF. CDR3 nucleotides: TGTGCCAGCAGGGATAGCGGTTTTACCGGGGAGCTGTTTTTT.

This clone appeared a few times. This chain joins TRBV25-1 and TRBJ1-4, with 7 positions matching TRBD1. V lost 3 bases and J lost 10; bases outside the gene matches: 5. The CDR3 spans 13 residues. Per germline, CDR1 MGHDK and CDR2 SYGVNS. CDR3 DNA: TGTGCCAGCAGTGAGCCAGGGGGAGGAAAACTGTTTTTT. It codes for CASSEPGGGKLFF.

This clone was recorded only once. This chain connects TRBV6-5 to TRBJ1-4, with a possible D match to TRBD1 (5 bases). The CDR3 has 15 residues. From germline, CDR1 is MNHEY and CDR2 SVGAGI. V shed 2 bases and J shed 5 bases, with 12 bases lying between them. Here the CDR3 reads CASSYRGGGNEKLFF. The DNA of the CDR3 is TGTGCCAGCAGTTACAGGGGCGGAGGGAATGAAAAACTGTTTTTT.

CDR3 in amino acids: CASSLGMEIEAFF. The CDR3 DNA reads TGTGCCAGCAGCTTGGGGATGGAGATTGAAGCTTTCTTT. This chain uses TRBV5-4 with TRBJ1-1; D unclear. Trimming took 0 bases from V and 7 from J, leaving 10 bases between them. Germline loops: CDR1 SGHNT, CDR2 YYREEE (reference sequence). The CDR3 is 13 residues long.

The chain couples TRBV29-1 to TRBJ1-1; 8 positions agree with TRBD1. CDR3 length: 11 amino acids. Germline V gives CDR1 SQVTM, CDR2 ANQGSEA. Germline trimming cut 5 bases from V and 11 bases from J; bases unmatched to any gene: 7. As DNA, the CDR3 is TGCAGCGTTCAGGACAGGGAGGTGGCTTTCTTT. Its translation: CSVQDREVAFF.

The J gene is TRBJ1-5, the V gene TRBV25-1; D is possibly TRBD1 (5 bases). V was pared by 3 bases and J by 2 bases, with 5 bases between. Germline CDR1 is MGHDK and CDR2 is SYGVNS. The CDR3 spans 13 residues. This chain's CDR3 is CASSEGRNQPQHF. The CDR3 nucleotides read TGTGCCAGCAGTGAGGGGCGCAATCAGCCCCAGCATTTT.

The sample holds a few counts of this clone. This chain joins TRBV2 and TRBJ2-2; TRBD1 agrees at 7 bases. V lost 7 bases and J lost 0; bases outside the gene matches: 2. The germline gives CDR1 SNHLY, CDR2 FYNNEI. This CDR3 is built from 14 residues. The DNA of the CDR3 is TGTGCCAGCACCACAGGGGCGAACACCGGGGAGCTGTTTTTT. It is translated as CASTTGANTGELFF.

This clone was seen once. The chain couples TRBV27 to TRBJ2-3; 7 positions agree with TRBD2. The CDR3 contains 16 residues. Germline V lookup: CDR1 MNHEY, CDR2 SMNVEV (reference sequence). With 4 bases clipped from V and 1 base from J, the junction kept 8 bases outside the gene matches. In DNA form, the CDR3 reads TGTGCCAGCAGTTGGGTAGGGACTACTGGCACAGATACGCAGTATTTT. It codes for CASSWVGTTGTDTQYF.

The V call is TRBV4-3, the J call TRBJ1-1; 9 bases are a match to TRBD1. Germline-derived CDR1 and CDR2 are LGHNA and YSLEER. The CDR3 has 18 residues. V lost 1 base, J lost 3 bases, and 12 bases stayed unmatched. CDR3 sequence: CASSQASDTGGRDTEAFF. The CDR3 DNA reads TGCGCCAGCAGCCAAGCTTCGGATACAGGGGGCCGGGACACTGAAGCTTTCTTT.

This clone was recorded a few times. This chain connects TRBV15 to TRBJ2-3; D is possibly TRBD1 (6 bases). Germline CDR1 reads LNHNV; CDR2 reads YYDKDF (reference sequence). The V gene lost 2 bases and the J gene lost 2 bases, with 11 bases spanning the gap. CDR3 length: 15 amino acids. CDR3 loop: CATSRSDRYTDTQYF. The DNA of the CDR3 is TGTGCCACCAGCAGATCGGACAGATACACAGATACGCAGTATTTT.

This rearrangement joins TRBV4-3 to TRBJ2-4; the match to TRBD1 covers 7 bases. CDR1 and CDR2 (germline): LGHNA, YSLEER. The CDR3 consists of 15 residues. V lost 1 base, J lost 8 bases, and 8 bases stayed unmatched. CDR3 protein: CASSQADRRTDIQYF. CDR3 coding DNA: TGCGCCAGCAGCCAAGCGGACAGGCGGACGGACATTCAGTACTTC.

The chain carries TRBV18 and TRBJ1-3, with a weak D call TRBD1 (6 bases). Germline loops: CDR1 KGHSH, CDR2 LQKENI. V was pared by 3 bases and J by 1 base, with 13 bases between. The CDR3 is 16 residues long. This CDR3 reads CASSPWDTGSGNTIYF. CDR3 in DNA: TGTGCCAGCTCACCTTGGGACACCGGTTCTGGAAACACCATATATTTT.

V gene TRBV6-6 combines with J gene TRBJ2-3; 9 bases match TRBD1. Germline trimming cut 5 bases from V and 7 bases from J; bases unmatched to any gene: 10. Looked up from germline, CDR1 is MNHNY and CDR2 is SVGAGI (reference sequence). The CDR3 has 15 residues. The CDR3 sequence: CASSNGDRDAHTQYF. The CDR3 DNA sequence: TGTGCCAGCAGTAACGGGGACAGGGACGCCCATACGCAGTATTTT.

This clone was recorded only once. The CDR3 here is CAAGRDSPLHF. Here the CDR3 DNA reads TGTGCCGCAGGGAGGGATTCACCCCTCCACTTT. The chain is built from TRBV30 and TRBJ1-6; perhaps TRBD1 as D (5 bases). Trimming removed 8 bases at V and 8 bases at J, with 10 bases between. This CDR3 contains 11 residues. The germline CDR1 and CDR2 sequences are GTSNPN and SVGIG (reference sequence).